This is a list of T cell receptor beta chains from one sample in a study of regulatory T cells in long-lasting Graves disease. One entry per CDR3 protein results from TCRdb running MiXCR on the multiplex PCR reads. The data contain over 350,000 distinct CDR3 sequences, less than 15% of them singletons. The sample was also linked to a second study, of T cells in Graves' hyperthyroidism and ophthalmopathy.

The specimen was peripheral blood mononuclear cells (PBMCs), collected at new diagnosis, from a patient treated with antithyroid drugs. The receptors here all came from a woman aged 50 to 60 with Graves disease. CDR3s include the opening cysteine and the closing phenylalanine or tryptophan. The D gene is left open where the match is weak. The size of a clone is reported for some rows only, either as once, few or many, or as a class for expanded clones.

TRBV12-3/TRBV12-4	15	TRBJ2-1	-	many	CASSRLPTVYNEQFF	TGTGCCAGCAGTCGACTCCCAACAGTCTACAATGAGCAGTTCTTC
TRBV7-3	14	TRBJ1-1	-	-	CASSPLDSLSEAFF	TGCGCCAGCAGCCCTTTGGACAGCCTGTCTGAAGCTTTCTTT
TRBV7-9	16	TRBJ1-2	TRBD1	many	CASSLGRDSVDYGYTF	TGTGCCAGCAGCTTAGGCCGGGACAGTGTTGACTATGGCTACACCTTC
TRBV2	16	TRBJ2-4	TRBD2	many	CASSIHRDPGGGIQYF	TGTGCCAGCAGCATACATAGGGACCCAGGCGGGGGCATTCAGTACTTC
TRBV28	13	TRBJ2-7	-	few	CAGSNQPVFEQYF	TGTGCCGGCAGTAACCAACCGGTTTTCGAGCAGTACTTC
TRBV24-1	15	TRBJ2-1	-	few	CATSDPGLRYNEQFF	TGTGCCACCAGTGATCCGGGCCTGCGTTACAATGAGCAGTTCTTC
TRBV30	12	TRBJ2-7	-	many	CAWSGTFYEQYF	TGTGCCTGGAGTGGAACTTTCTACGAGCAGTACTTC
TRBV29-1	14	TRBJ2-5	-	-	CSARPGTVVQAQYF	TGCAGCGCCCGCCCCGGGACGGTGGTTCAGGCCCAGTACTTC
TRBV4-2	18	TRBJ2-5	TRBD2	few	CASSQDPMRELGRETQYF	TGTGCCAGCAGCCAAGATCCGATGCGGGAGCTAGGGCGAGAGACCCAGTACTTC
TRBV19	14	TRBJ2-2	-	few	CASSWVGNTGELFF	TGTGCCAGTAGTTGGGTCGGGAACACCGGGGAGCTGTTTTTT
TRBV20-1	17	TRBJ1-1	TRBD1	many	CSARPVQGRGLDTEAFF	TGCAGTGCTAGACCCGTACAGGGGCGAGGGTTGGACACTGAAGCTTTCTTT
TRBV12-3/TRBV12-4	14	TRBJ2-7	-	few	CASSPGRLSYEQYF	TGTGCCAGCAGTCCCGGACGCCTCTCCTACGAGCAGTACTTC
TRBV24-1	14	TRBJ2-7	TRBD1	many	CATSRGGQGYEQYF	TGTGCCACCAGCCGGGGAGGACAGGGCTACGAGCAGTACTTC
TRBV5-1	18	TRBJ2-2	TRBD2	few	CASSLGGLAGGGTGELFF	TGCGCCAGCAGCTTGGGAGGACTAGCGGGAGGCGGCACCGGGGAGCTGTTTTTT
TRBV28	16	TRBJ2-2	-	many	CASSPPGARSIGELFF	TGTGCCAGCTCTCCTCCAGGGGCTCGCAGTATCGGAGAGCTGTTTTTT
TRBV2	17	TRBJ2-7	TRBD2	-	CASSDPTGGRSSYEQYF	TGTGCCAGCAGTGACCCCACTGGCGGGAGGTCCTCCTACGAGCAGTACTTC
TRBV5-6	15	TRBJ1-1	-	-	CASSLGTAGLGEAFF	TGTGCCAGCAGCTTGGGGACAGCCGGACTTGGTGAAGCTTTCTTT
TRBV4-1	15	TRBJ1-4	-	-	CAGSQVGQEDEKLFF	TGCGCCGGCAGCCAAGTTGGGCAGGAGGATGAAAAACTGTTTTTT
TRBV2	14	TRBJ1-6	TRBD1	many	CASTLGTGRSPLHF	TGTGCCAGCACCCTAGGGACAGGAAGGTCACCCCTCCACTTT
TRBV27	14	TRBJ2-1	TRBD2	many	CASNPGLAWNEQFF	TGTGCCAGCAACCCGGGACTAGCGTGGAATGAGCAGTTCTTC
TRBV20-1	15	TRBJ1-5	TRBD1	many	CSARARDSSNQPQHF	TGCAGTGCTAGAGCTCGGGACAGTAGCAATCAGCCCCAGCATTTT
TRBV11-2	16	TRBJ2-5	-	many	CASSLVWEGGQETQYF	TGTGCCAGCAGCTTAGTGTGGGAGGGGGGCCAAGAGACCCAGTACTTC
TRBV5-5	14	TRBJ2-5	TRBD1	-	CVSSADRYQETQYF	TGTGTCAGCAGCGCGGACAGGTACCAAGAGACCCAGTACTTC
TRBV28	16	TRBJ2-3	TRBD2	many	CASPPGGGRGPDTQYF	TGTGCCAGCCCGCCCGGGGGCGGGAGGGGTCCAGATACGCAGTATTTT
TRBV28	18	TRBJ2-2	TRBD2	few	CAGSESGTSGTYTGELFF	TGTGCCGGCAGTGAATCCGGGACTAGCGGGACCTACACCGGGGAGCTGTTTTTT
TRBV12-3/TRBV12-4	13	TRBJ2-2	-	-	CASRANSAGKLFF	TGTGCCAGCAGGGCCAACAGTGCGGGGAAGCTGTTTTTT
TRBV7-9	13	TRBJ2-1	-	many	CASSLGWNNEQFF	TGTGCCAGCAGCTTAGGTTGGAACAATGAGCAGTTCTTC
TRBV19	16	TRBJ2-1	-	few	CASSLRRGVGYNEQFF	TGTGCCAGTTCCCTCCGTCGGGGAGTTGGGTACAATGAGCAGTTCTTC
TRBV7-2	18	TRBJ2-6	-	-	CASSVPLGTSSGANVLTF	TGTGCCAGCAGCGTCCCCCTCGGGACAAGCTCTGGGGCCAACGTCCTGACTTTC
TRBV7-2	13	TRBJ2-7	-	many	CASSADHSYEQYF	TGTGCCAGCAGCGCGGACCACTCCTACGAGCAGTACTTC
TRBV10-3	20	TRBJ2-1	TRBD2	many	CAISDRTAKTLAGGAYEQFF	TGTGCCATCAGTGACCGGACAGCTAAAACACTAGCGGGAGGTGCCTATGAGCAGTTCTTC
TRBV6-1	14	TRBJ2-7	TRBD1	-	CASRGAGGGYEQYF	TGTGCCAGCAGGGGTGCAGGGGGCGGGTACGAGCAGTACTTC
TRBV19	20	TRBJ2-1	TRBD2	-	CASGIGAVIRSGRYNNEQFF	TGTGCCAGTGGTATAGGGGCGGTCATTAGGAGCGGGAGGTATAACAATGAGCAGTTCTTC
TRBV6-2/TRBV6-3	17	TRBJ1-4	TRBD1	many	CASSFGQGIATNEKLFF	TGTGCCAGCAGTTTCGGACAGGGTATAGCAACTAATGAAAAACTGTTTTTT
TRBV10-3	15	TRBJ2-7	TRBD2	many	CAINAKTSGNYEQYF	TGTGCCATCAACGCAAAGACTAGCGGGAACTACGAGCAGTACTTC
TRBV5-1	17	TRBJ2-5	TRBD2	many	CASSLGTSGSSVETQYF	TGCGCCAGCAGCCTTGGGACTAGCGGGAGTTCTGTAGAGACCCAGTACTTC
TRBV3-1	15	TRBJ1-2	-	few	CASSSSREGTYGYTF	TGTGCCAGCAGCAGCTCCAGAGAGGGCACCTATGGCTACACCTTC
TRBV9	15	TRBJ2-1	TRBD2	few	CASSGSGNRFNEQFF	TGTGCCAGCAGCGGTAGCGGGAATAGGTTTAATGAGCAGTTCTTC
TRBV5-1	14	TRBJ2-3	-	-	CASSLGRSEDTQYF	TGCGCCAGCAGTTTGGGTAGGAGTGAGGATACGCAGTATTTT
TRBV3-1	12	TRBJ1-1	-	many	CASSSGGTEAFF	TGTGCCAGCAGTTCCGGTGGAACTGAAGCTTTCTTT
TRBV11-2	15	TRBJ2-7	-	many	CASSLEPAPSYEQYF	TGTGCCAGCAGCTTAGAACCCGCGCCGTCCTACGAGCAGTACTTC
TRBV5-1	13	TRBJ2-5	-	few	CASGPRSQETQYF	TGCGCCAGCGGCCCCCGGTCGCAAGAGACCCAGTACTTC